This entry is about one T cell receptor beta chain. This specimen comes from a study of T cells in Graves' hyperthyroidism and ophthalmopathy. Researchers took RNA transcripts and amplified the TCR beta CDR3 regions from them. With the HTBI primer set, the TCR CDR3 went through a first round of RT-PCR. TCRdb re-analysed the multiplex PCR reads in MiXCR, keeping a single row per CDR3 protein. The table shows hundreds of thousands of distinct CDR3 sequences, with roughly 22% occurring only once. Patients with ophthalmopathy all had a Clinical Activity Score of at least 3, a NOSPECS grade of at least 4 and duration under 3 months. The clonotype comes from an older woman with Graves' ophthalmopathy. Sequenced: blood.

CDR3 bases: TGCAGCGTTGAAGATCAAGGCAGATGGCCTCGGGAGCAGTACTTC. Translation gives CSVEDQGRWPREQYF. The gene calls are TRBV29-1 and TRBJ2-7; D remains unclear. Per germline, CDR1 SQVTM and CDR2 ANQGSEA. The CDR3 consists of 15 residues. With 0 bases removed from V and 7 bases from J, the gap between germline ends came to 19 bases.